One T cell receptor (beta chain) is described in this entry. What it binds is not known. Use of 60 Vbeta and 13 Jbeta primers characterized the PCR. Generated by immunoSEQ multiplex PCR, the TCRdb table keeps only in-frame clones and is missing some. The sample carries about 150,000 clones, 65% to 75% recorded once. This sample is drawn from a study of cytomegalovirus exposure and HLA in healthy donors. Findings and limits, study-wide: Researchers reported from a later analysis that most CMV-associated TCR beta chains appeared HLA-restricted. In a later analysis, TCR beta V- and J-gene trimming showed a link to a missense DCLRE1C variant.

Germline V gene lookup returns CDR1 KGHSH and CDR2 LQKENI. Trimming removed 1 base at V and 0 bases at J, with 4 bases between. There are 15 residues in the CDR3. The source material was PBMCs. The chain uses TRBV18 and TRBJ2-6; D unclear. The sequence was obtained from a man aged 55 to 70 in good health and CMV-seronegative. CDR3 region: CASSPRNSGANVLTF. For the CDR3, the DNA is TGTGCCAGCTCACCACGTAACTCTGGGGCCAACGTCCTGACTTTC.